These 14 T cell receptor beta chains originate from one sample sequenced in a study of beta chain features in type 1 diabetes. Study-level findings and limits: TCRB CDR3s were moderately but significantly shorter in Type 1 diabetes patients in all four CD4+ subsets.

Their antigens are not known. Expressed TCRB transcripts were sequenced after all isolated RNA was converted to cDNA. TCRdb's table, derived via immunoSEQ multiplex PCR, lists solely in-frame clones and lacks some. The sample consists of hundreds of thousands of clones, roughly 12% of them appearing once. Sequencing used naive CD4+ T cells from blood. The receptors come from a man between 18 and 29 years old with type 1 diabetes.

The chain uses TRBV28 and TRBJ2-5, with 11 positions matching TRBD2. Germline trimming cut 6 bases from V and 5 bases from J; bases unmatched to any gene: 8. CDR3 length: 15 residues. In germline, CDR1 is MDHEN, CDR2 SYDVKM. The CDR3 DNA sequence: TGTGCCAGCAGGACTAGCGGGGCCGCCCGGGAGACCCAGTACTTC. This sequence encodes CASRTSGAARETQYF.

J is TRBJ1-2 and V is TRBV15; 7 positions agree with TRBD1. The CDR3 spans 13 residues. Germline assignment: CDR1 LNHNV and CDR2 YYDKDF (reference sequence). Trimming at V came to 8 bases and at J to 8 bases, leaving 11 bases not matched to a gene. The CDR3, as DNA: TGTGCCACCGCACCAGGGGGGTCTTGGGGCTACACCTTC. Translating gives CATAPGGSWGYTF.

This clone was seen a handful of times. CDR3 coding DNA: TGTGCCAGCAGCCAAGGTGGGGGGAGCTCCTACAATGAGCAGTTCTTC. This encodes CASSQGGGSSYNEQFF. The chain links TRBV14 to TRBJ2-1, with D possibly TRBD2 on 6 matching bases. CDR1 and CDR2 from the germline V gene are SGHDN and FVKESK. The CDR3 extends over 16 amino acids. V lost 1 base, J lost 0 bases, and 10 bases lay in between.

The chain has TRBV30 and TRBJ1-2; no clear D gene. This CDR3 contains 15 residues. V gave up 0 bases and J gave up 5 bases, with 16 bases separating them. Germline V gene sequence: CDR1 GTSNPN, CDR2 SVGIG (reference sequence). Written as DNA, the CDR3 is TGTGCCTGGAGTGTAATACCTCCCCAGAATTATGGCTACACCTTC. Translating gives CAWSVIPPQNYGYTF.

The genes are TRBV7-2 and TRBJ2-7; D unclear. This CDR3 is 12 amino acids long. Germline lookup yields CDR1 SGHTA and CDR2 FQGNSA. V was cut by 5 bases and J by 0 bases, with 5 bases left in between. The CDR3 region has the DNA TGTGCCAGCAGCCGGCCCTCCTACGAGCAGTACTTC. It specifies CASSRPSYEQYF.

V is TRBV10-3 and J is TRBJ1-6; D might be TRBD1 (6 bases). V lost 4 bases to trimming and J lost 6 bases, with 16 bases between them. Looked up from germline, CDR1 is ENHRY and CDR2 is SYGVKD. There are 16 residues in the CDR3. CDR3 nucleotides: TGTGCCATCAGTGGGGGGGGCTCGGGATCTAATTCACCCCTCCACTTT. Amino acids: CAISGGGSGSNSPLHF.

V gene TRBV28 combines with J gene TRBJ1-1; D is undetermined. This CDR3 has 12 residues. V lost 4 bases, J lost 4 bases, and 7 bases lay in between. Per germline, CDR1 MDHEN and CDR2 SYDVKM. Here the CDR3 reads CASSSGSTEAFF. CDR3 bases: TGTGCCAGCAGTTCCGGGAGCACTGAAGCTTTCTTT.

This clone was seen only a few times. V gene TRBV29-1 combines with J gene TRBJ1-5, with D unclear. V gave up 4 bases and J gave up 5 bases, with 12 bases separating them. CDR3 size: 13 residues. Germline V gives CDR1 SQVTM, CDR2 ANQGSEA. For the CDR3, the DNA is TGCAGCGTTGCCATCACCGAGGATCAGCCCCAGCATTTT. Translated: CSVAITEDQPQHF.

This clone was detected only a few times. V is TRBV7-2 and J is TRBJ2-3; 9 nucleotides line up with TRBD1. The CDR3 consists of 14 residues. Unmatched junction bases numbered 3, after V lost 3 bases and J lost 5 bases. Germline values: CDR1 SGHTA, CDR2 FQGNSA. CDR3 amino acids: CASSLGQGGDTQYF. The CDR3 DNA is TGTGCCAGCAGCTTGGGACAGGGAGGAGATACGCAGTATTTT. The full variable domain, its missing parts supplied by reference TRBV7-2 and TRBJ2-3, is GAGVSQSPSNKVTEKGKDVELRCDPISGHTALYWYRQSLGQGLEFLIYFQGNSAPDKSGLPSDRFSAERTGGSVSTLTIQRTQQEDSAVYLCASSLGQGGDTQYFGPGTRLTVL.

CDR3 DNA: TGCGCCAGCAGTCCCGGGAGGGAAGTGGGGTCAACTAATGAAAAACTGTTTTTT. Its translation: CASSPGREVGSTNEKLFF. The chain links TRBV23-1 to TRBJ1-4, with unresolved D. TRBV23-1 is identified as an open reading frame with a role that is uncertain. V shed 4 bases and J shed 0 bases, with 18 bases lying between them. The CDR3 runs to 18 residues.

Note on this clone: A junction boundary mismatches the germline segment, possibly from a read error. V usage is TRBV4-1 and J usage is TRBJ2-1; D tentatively reads TRBD1 or TRBD2 (7 bases each). Germline V gene data show CDR1 as MGHRA and CDR2 as YSYEKL. The CDR3 runs to 15 residues. This chain's CDR3 is CASSPQGGGVDEQFF. The CDR3, as DNA: TGTGCCAGCAGCCCCCAGGGGGGGGGCGTAGATGAGCAGTTCTTC.

This clone was counted a few times. CDR3 in DNA: TGTGCCATCAGTGCACAGGGGAACACCGGGGAGCTGTTTTTT. This gives the protein CAISAQGNTGELFF. This chain links TRBV10-3 with TRBJ2-2, with D possibly being TRBD1 (6 bases). V lost 4 bases and J 1 base, leaving 7 bases between the germline ends. The germline V gene has CDR1 ENHRY and CDR2 SYGVKD. The length of the CDR3 is 14 residues.

There are a few counts of this clone. The same CDR3 also results from other DNA sequences found in this sample. V usage is TRBV30 and J usage is TRBJ1-5, with D perhaps TRBD1 (5 bases). V was clipped by 0 bases and J by 7 bases, with 16 bases between them. The CDR3 loop spans 15 amino acids. Germline CDR1 is GTSNPN and CDR2 is SVGIG (reference sequence). CDR3 protein: CAWSVLGQGDQPQHF. The CDR3, as DNA: TGTGCCTGGAGTGTACTAGGGCAGGGTGACCAGCCCCAGCATTTT.

This clone was found a few times. V and J are TRBV7-9 and TRBJ2-5, with D unresolved. CDR3 size: 12 residues. Trimming stripped 5 bases from V and 1 base from J, with 5 bases between. CDR1 SEHNR and CDR2 FQNEAQ come from the germline V gene (reference sequence). The CDR3, as DNA: TGTGCCAGCAGCCCCCTCCAAGAGACCCAGTACTTC. It codes for CASSPLQETQYF.